This TCR beta chain was identified during a study of blood T cell repertoires in COVID-19. In germline, CDR1 is LNHDA, CDR2 SQIVND (reference sequence). The CDR3 sequence is 16 residues long. V gave up 5 bases and J gave up 0 bases; unmatched junction bases: 7. Measured with immunoSEQ multiplex PCR; TCRdb has only the in-frame clones, and not every one. The sample has some 120,000 clones; around two thirds are singletons. Source material: peripheral blood. The rearrangement links TRBV19 to TRBJ2-1; 7 bases align to TRBD2. This clonotype originated in a woman in her sixties or seventies with acute or convalescent COVID-19. The CDR3 protein is CASSPSAGNSYNEQFF. In DNA, the CDR3 is TGTGCCAGTAGTCCTTCAGCGGGGAACTCCTACAATGAGCAGTTCTTC.